This TCR beta chain was documented in a study of T cells in Graves' hyperthyroidism and ophthalmopathy. Amplified TCR beta CDR3 regions derived from RNA transcripts. Carried out on the TCR CDR3, a first-round RT-PCR used the HTBI primer set. Using its own MiXCR run on the multiplex PCR reads, TCRdb lists one record per CDR3 protein. This table holds roughly 640,000 distinct CDR3 sequences, roughly a sixth found once. This CDR3 contains 12 residues. Trimming left V 5 bases short and J 2 bases short, with 10 bases between. CDR1 is SQVTM, CDR2 ANQGSEA, per germline. As for this clonotype: A much larger clone lies a single base off, so this may be a read error.

Sequenced input: blood. This clonotype was obtained from a woman aged 40 to 50 with Graves' ophthalmopathy. V is TRBV29-1 and J is TRBJ2-7; TRBD2 might be the D (5 bases). DNA for the CDR3: TGCAGCGTTCAAACGGGAACCTACGAGCAGTACTTC. Translating it yields CSVQTGTYEQYF.